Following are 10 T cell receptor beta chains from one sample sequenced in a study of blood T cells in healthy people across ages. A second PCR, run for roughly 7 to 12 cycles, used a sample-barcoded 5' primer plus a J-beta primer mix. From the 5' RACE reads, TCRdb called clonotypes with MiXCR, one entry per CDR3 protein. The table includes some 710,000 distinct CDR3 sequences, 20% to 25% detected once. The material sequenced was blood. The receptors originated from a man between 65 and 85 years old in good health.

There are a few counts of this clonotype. Written as DNA, the CDR3 is TGCGCCAGCAGCTTCCGGGACTACAACTACAATGAGCAGTTCTTC. Amino acid sequence: CASSFRDYNYNEQFF. The gene calls are TRBV5-1 and TRBJ2-1; 7 nucleotides match TRBD2. The junction had 5 bases not matched to a gene; V was cut back by 2 bases and J by 3 bases. Germline CDR1 is SGHRS and CDR2 is YFSETQ. The CDR3 is 15 residues long.

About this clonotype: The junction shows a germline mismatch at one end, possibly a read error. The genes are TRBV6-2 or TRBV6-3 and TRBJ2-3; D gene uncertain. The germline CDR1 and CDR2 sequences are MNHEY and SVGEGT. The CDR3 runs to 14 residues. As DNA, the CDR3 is TGTACCAGCAGCAGGCCCCGGAACACAGATACGCAGTATTTT. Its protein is CTSSRPRNTDTQYF.

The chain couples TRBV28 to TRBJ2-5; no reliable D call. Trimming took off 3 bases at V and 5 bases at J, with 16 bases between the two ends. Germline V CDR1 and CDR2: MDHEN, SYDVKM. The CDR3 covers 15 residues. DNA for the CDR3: TGTGCCAGCAGTTTCTCCGGCCATAAGGTGGAGACCCAGTACTTC. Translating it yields CASSFSGHKVETQYF.

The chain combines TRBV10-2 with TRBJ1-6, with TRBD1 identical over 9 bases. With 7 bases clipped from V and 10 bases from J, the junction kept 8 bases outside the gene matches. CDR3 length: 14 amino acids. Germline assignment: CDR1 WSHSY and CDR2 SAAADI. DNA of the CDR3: TGCGCCAGCACCAAGGGGACAGGGAACTCACCCCTCCACTTT. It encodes CASTKGTGNSPLHF.

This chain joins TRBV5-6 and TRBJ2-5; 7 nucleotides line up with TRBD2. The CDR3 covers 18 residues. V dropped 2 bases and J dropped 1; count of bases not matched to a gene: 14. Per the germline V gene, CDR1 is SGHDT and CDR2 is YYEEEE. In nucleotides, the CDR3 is TGTGCCAGCAGCTTAGGGATCGGACTAGTCCGTCTCCAAGAGACCCAGTACTTC. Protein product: CASSLGIGLVRLQETQYF.

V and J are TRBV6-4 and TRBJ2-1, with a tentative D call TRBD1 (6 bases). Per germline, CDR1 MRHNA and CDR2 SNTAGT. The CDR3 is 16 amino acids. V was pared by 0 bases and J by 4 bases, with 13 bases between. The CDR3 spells CASSDSGGGPYNEQFF. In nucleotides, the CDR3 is TGTGCCAGCAGTGACTCGGGTGGGGGCCCGTACAATGAGCAGTTCTTC.

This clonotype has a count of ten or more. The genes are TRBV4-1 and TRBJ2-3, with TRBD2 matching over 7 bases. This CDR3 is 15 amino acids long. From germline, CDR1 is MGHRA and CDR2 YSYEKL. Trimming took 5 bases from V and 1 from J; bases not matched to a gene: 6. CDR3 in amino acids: CASSWGGGRTDTQYF. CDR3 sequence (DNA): TGCGCCAGCAGCTGGGGGGGGGGACGCACAGATACGCAGTATTTT.

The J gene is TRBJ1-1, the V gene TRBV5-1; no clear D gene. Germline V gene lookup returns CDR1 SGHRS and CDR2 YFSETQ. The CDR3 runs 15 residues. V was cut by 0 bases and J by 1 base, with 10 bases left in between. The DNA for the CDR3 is TGCGCCAGCAGCTTGGGAAGGGATCGGAACACTGAAGCTTTCTTT. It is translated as CASSLGRDRNTEAFF.

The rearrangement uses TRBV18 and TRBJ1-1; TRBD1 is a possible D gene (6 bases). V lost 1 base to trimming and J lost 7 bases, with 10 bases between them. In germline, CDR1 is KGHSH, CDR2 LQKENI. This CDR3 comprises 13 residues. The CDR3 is CASSPRTADEAFF. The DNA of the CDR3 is TGTGCCAGCTCACCACGGACAGCCGATGAAGCTTTCTTT. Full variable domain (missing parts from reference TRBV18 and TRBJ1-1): NAGVMQNPRHLVRRRGQEARLRCSPMKGHSHVYWYRQLPEEGLKFMVYLQKENIIDESGMPKERFSAEFPKEGPSILRIQQVVRGDSAAYFCASSPRTADEAFFGQGTRLTVV.

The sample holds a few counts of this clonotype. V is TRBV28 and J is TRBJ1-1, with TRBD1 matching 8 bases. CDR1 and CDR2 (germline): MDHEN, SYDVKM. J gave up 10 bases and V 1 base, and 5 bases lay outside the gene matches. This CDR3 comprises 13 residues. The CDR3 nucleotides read TGTGCCAGCAGTTTATCGCAACAGGGGGGAGCTTTCTTT. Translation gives CASSLSQQGGAFF.